These 24 T cell receptor beta chains were sequenced from one sample in a study of blood T cell repertoires in COVID-19. Profiled with immunoSEQ multiplex PCR; TCRdb holds only in-frame clones, not every one. The table includes about 80,000 clones, over 70% detected once. Sequences were obtained from peripheral blood. These TCRs come from a man older than 75 with active or convalescent COVID-19.

The chain carries TRBV9 and TRBJ2-2; 9 nucleotides align to TRBD1. The CDR3 is 15 residues long. With 2 bases clipped from V and 7 bases from J, the junction kept 6 bases outside the gene matches. Germline assignment: CDR1 SGDLS and CDR2 YYNGEE. CDR3 sequence (DNA): TGTGCCAGCAGCGTCGGGACAGGGTTAGACGGGGAGCTGTTTTTT. Residues: CASSVGTGLDGELFF.

This clone was seen a single time. The genes are TRBV15 and TRBJ2-3, with 8 nucleotides matching TRBD2. The ends lost 4 bases at V and 3 bases at J; junction bases unmatched: 6. The CDR3 contains 15 residues. Germline V CDR1 and CDR2: LNHNV, YYDKDF (reference sequence). The DNA of the CDR3 is TGTGCCACCAGCAAACCGGGACTAGGAACAGATACGCAGTATTTT. Its protein is CATSKPGLGTDTQYF.

The gene calls are TRBV6-6 and TRBJ2-2; 11 nucleotides match TRBD2. Germline CDR1 MNHNY, CDR2 SVGAGI (reference sequence). This CDR3 has 16 amino acids. After removal of 6 bases from V and 4 bases from J, the junction contained 7 bases not matched to a gene. The CDR3 protein is CASSTHLAGGTGELFF. The DNA for the CDR3 is TGTGCCAGCAGCACACATCTAGCGGGAGGCACCGGGGAGCTGTTTTTT.

V gene TRBV3-1 (or the pseudogene TRBV3-2) combines with J gene TRBJ1-4, with TRBD1 matching over 7 bases. Germline values: CDR1 LGHDT, CDR2 YNNKEL (reference sequence). With V trimmed by 3 bases and J by 8 bases, 0 bases remained unmatched. CDR3 length equals 12 residues. This chain's CDR3 is CASSQGQEKLFF. In nucleotides, the CDR3 is TGTGCCAGCAGCCAGGGACAGGAAAAACTGTTTTTT.

The chain has TRBV5-1 and TRBJ2-7; 12 nucleotides match TRBD2. The CDR3 loop spans 15 amino acids. V lost 2 bases and J lost 7; bases outside the gene matches: 7. From germline, CDR1 is SGHRS and CDR2 YFSETQ. CDR3 sequence (DNA): TGCGCCAGCAGCTTCCGACTAGCGGGAGAGGGAGAGCAGTACTTC. The encoded protein is CASSFRLAGEGEQYF.

The J gene is TRBJ2-2, the V gene TRBV16; TRBD2 matches at 10 bases. Germline V gene data show CDR1 as KGHSY and CDR2 as FQNENV. The CDR3 contains 16 residues. Trimming at V came to 3 bases and at J to 5 bases, leaving 6 bases not matched to a gene. The CDR3 loop reads CASSQLAGDVTGELFF. CDR3 nucleotide sequence: TGTGCCAGCAGCCAGCTAGCGGGAGATGTGACCGGGGAGCTGTTTTTT.

This chain connects TRBV6-1 to TRBJ1-5; D ambiguous. Germline V lookup: CDR1 MNHNS, CDR2 SASEGT. The CDR3 consists of 14 residues. V was shortened by 4 bases and J by 0 bases, with 7 bases between the two germline ends. The CDR3 DNA follows: TGTGCCAGCAGTGGACTCATTAGCAATCAGCCCCAGCATTTT. Amino acids: CASSGLISNQPQHF.

This chain uses TRBV5-1 with TRBJ2-7; 11 bases fit TRBD2. V lost 4 bases and J lost 1; bases outside the gene matches: 4. The V gene's germline CDR1 is SGHRS and CDR2 YFSETQ. There are 15 residues in the CDR3. The CDR3 reads CASSETSGGSYEQYF. The CDR3 DNA sequence: TGCGCCAGCAGCGAAACTAGCGGGGGTTCCTACGAGCAGTACTTC.

This sequence joins TRBV30 and TRBJ2-2, with 14 bases aligning to TRBD2. CDR3 length equals 17 residues. Trimming at V came to 5 bases and at J to 4 bases, leaving 9 bases not matched to a gene. Germline CDR1 GTSNPN, CDR2 SVGIG (reference sequence). The CDR3 spells CAWCPGLAGGGTGELFF. The CDR3 DNA reads TGTGCCTGGTGCCCCGGACTAGCGGGAGGTGGCACCGGGGAGCTGTTTTTT.

This clone came up a few times. The chain is built from TRBV10-1 and TRBJ2-2; a possible D gene is TRBD1 (6 bases). The CDR3 has 12 amino acids. The ends were cut back, 4 bases at V and 8 bases at J, with 8 bases in the middle. The germline gives CDR1 WNHNN, CDR2 SYGVQD (reference sequence). CDR3 in amino acids: CASSGGTGELFF. CDR3 bases: TGCGCCAGCAGTGGGGGGACAGGGGAGCTGTTTTTT.

The chain carries TRBV27 and TRBJ1-1, with 8 bases that match TRBD1. The CDR3 sequence is 17 residues long. The V segment lost 5 bases and the J segment 5 bases; nucleotides outside the gene matches: 16. In germline, CDR1 is MNHEY, CDR2 SMNVEV (reference sequence). The CDR3 region is CASSILQGARLTTEAFF. DNA for the CDR3: TGTGCCAGCAGTATACTTCAGGGGGCGCGGCTCACTACTGAAGCTTTCTTT.

This clone was detected only once. This chain uses TRBV19 with TRBJ2-3, with TRBD2 identical over 7 bases. This CDR3 is built from 15 residues. V lost 3 bases, J lost 7 bases, and 10 bases stayed unmatched. Germline V lookup: CDR1 LNHDA, CDR2 SQIVND (reference sequence). The CDR3, as DNA: TGTGCCAGTAGTATGGGAGGACTAGGTTATAATACGCAGTATTTT. Its protein product is CASSMGGLGYNTQYF.

The chain has TRBV6-6 and TRBJ1-5; D is possibly TRBD1 (6 bases). This CDR3 contains 15 residues. Germline V lookup: CDR1 MNHNY, CDR2 SVGAGI (reference sequence). Trimming shortened V by 5 bases and J by 2 bases, and 13 bases separated the two germline ends. The CDR3 DNA reads TGTGCCAGCAGTGACATCTCAGGGGGCAATCAGCCCCAGCATTTT. It specifies CASSDISGGNQPQHF.

V usage is TRBV12-2 and J usage is TRBJ2-1; the D call in the table, TRBD2, was not verified against the DNA. TRBV12-2 is reported as a pseudogene. The CDR3 is made up of 15 amino acids. The CDR3: CASRLGTEYRNEQFF. DNA of the CDR3: TGTGCAAGTCGCTTGGGGACTGAGTACAGGAATGAGCAGTTCTTC.

The J gene is TRBJ2-7, the V gene TRBV15; 10 positions agree with TRBD2. Germline CDR1 LNHNV, CDR2 YYDKDF (reference sequence). The J segment lost 6 bases and the V segment lost 0 bases, leaving 20 bases of the junction unmatched. This CDR3 has 20 residues. The CDR3 bases are TGTGCCACCAGCAGAGATCGGTTACTTGGACTAGCGGCCTCTTTCATCGAGCAGTACTTC. Protein: CATSRDRLLGLAASFIEQYF.

The V call is TRBV11-3, the J call TRBJ2-1, with 8 bases that match TRBD2. CDR3 length: 17 residues. Trimming cost V 5 bases and J 0 bases; bases outside gene matches: 9. The germline V gene encodes CDR1 SGHNT and CDR2 YENEEA. This CDR3 reads CASSPGLAGSSYNEQFF. As DNA, the CDR3 is TGTGCCAGCAGCCCAGGACTAGCCGGGAGCTCCTACAATGAGCAGTTCTTC.

The rearrangement uses TRBV27 and TRBJ1-3; D uncertain. Germline V gives CDR1 MNHEY, CDR2 SMNVEV (reference sequence). The V end was cut by 5 bases, the J end by 4 bases, with 9 bases between. The CDR3 length is 13 residues. The CDR3 DNA sequence: TGTGCCAGCAGTGCCAGTCCAGGAAACACCATATATTTT. As protein: CASSASPGNTIYF.

The chain carries TRBV5-6 and TRBJ1-1; perhaps TRBD1 as D (6 bases). CDR3 size: 13 residues. V shed 4 bases and J shed 4 bases, with 11 bases lying between them. Per the germline V gene, CDR1 is SGHDT and CDR2 is YYEEEE. In DNA form, the CDR3 reads TGTGCCAGCAGCCCCAGGGGCGTCACTGAAGCTTTCTTT. Its protein is CASSPRGVTEAFF. The full variable domain, with the rest looked up from reference TRBV5-6 and TRBJ1-1, is DAGVTQSPTHLIKTRGQQVTLRCSPKSGHDTVSWYQQALGQGPQFIFQYYEEEERQRGNFPDRFSGHQFPNYSSELNVNALLLGDSALYLCASSPRGVTEAFFGQGTRLTVV.

The chain links TRBV5-1 to TRBJ2-1; D gene uncertain. Between the trimmed V and J ends, which lost 4 bases and 6 bases, there was a span of 11 bases. This CDR3 is built from 13 residues. Germline V gene sequence: CDR1 SGHRS, CDR2 YFSETQ. CDR3 protein: CASSLMEINEQFF. For the CDR3, the DNA is TGCGCCAGCAGCCTGATGGAGATCAATGAGCAGTTCTTC.

This rearrangement joins TRBV27 to TRBJ1-5; 7 nucleotides match TRBD1. The germline CDR1 and CDR2 sequences are MNHEY and SMNVEV (reference sequence). The CDR3 has 14 amino acids. The V and J ends lost 2 bases and 6 bases, in that order; junction bases with no gene match: 4. The CDR3 reads CASSLRGLFQPQHF. Written as DNA, the CDR3 is TGTGCCAGCAGTTTAAGGGGGCTCTTTCAGCCCCAGCATTTT.

The chain combines TRBV3-1 (or the pseudogene TRBV3-2) with TRBJ1-2, with no clear D. Germline V gene lookup returns CDR1 LGHDT and CDR2 YNNKEL (reference sequence). The CDR3 loop spans 13 amino acids. V lost 3 bases and J 4 bases, leaving 9 bases between the germline ends. Written as DNA, the CDR3 is TGTGCCAGCAGCCATGAGGCGTTCTATGGCTACACCTTC. It is translated as CASSHEAFYGYTF.

The chain carries TRBV5-4 and TRBJ1-4, with a weak D call TRBD1 (5 bases). Trimming left V 3 bases short and J 6 bases short, with 15 bases between. The V gene's germline CDR1 is SGHNT and CDR2 YYREEE (reference sequence). CDR3 length: 15 residues. The CDR3 sequence is CASSSSRGGDEKLFF. The CDR3 nucleotides are TGTGCCAGCAGCTCAAGTCGGGGGGGGGATGAAAAACTGTTTTTT. Together with reference TRBV5-4 and TRBJ1-4, the CDR3 gives the full variable domain: ETGVTQSPTHLIKTRGQQVTLRCSSQSGHNTVSWYQQALGQGPQFIFQYYREEENGRGNFPPRFSGLQFPNYSSELNVNALELDDSALYLCASSSSRGGDEKLFFGSGTQLSVL.

The chain carries TRBV9 and TRBJ2-2; 10 bases are shared with TRBD2. J lost 1 base, V lost 4 bases, and 4 bases had no gene match. Looked up from germline, CDR1 is SGDLS and CDR2 is YYNGEE. The CDR3 spans 16 residues. CDR3 in DNA: TGTGCCAGCAGCCGTACTAGCGGGGAGAACACCGGGGAGCTGTTTTTT. It codes for CASSRTSGENTGELFF.

The CDR3 nucleotides read TGTGCCATAACGGCGGCGACAGGGACCTACGAGCAGTACTTC. Protein: CAITAATGTYEQYF. The chain carries TRBV28 and TRBJ2-7; 7 bases align to TRBD1. The V segment lost 10 bases and the J segment 2 bases; nucleotides outside the gene matches: 11. CDR1 MDHEN and CDR2 SYDVKM come from the germline V gene. There are 14 residues in the CDR3.